These 17 T cell receptor beta chains were sequenced from one sample in a study of blood T cell repertoires in COVID-19. Using immunoSEQ multiplex PCR, the repertoire was profiled, and TCRdb retains in-frame clones only, with some absent. This repertoire shows tens of thousands of clones, over 70% found once; its top ten account for over 15%. Sample: peripheral blood. The receptor source for this set is a man aged 70 or older with acute or convalescent COVID-19.

This rearrangement joins TRBV4-2 to TRBJ2-6, with unresolved D. Trimming shortened V by 1 base and J by 0 bases, and 4 bases separated the two germline ends. Germline CDR1 LGHNA, CDR2 YNFKEQ. This CDR3 contains 15 residues. CDR3 amino acids: CASSQAGSGANVLTF. The CDR3, as DNA: TGTGCCAGCAGCCAAGCAGGCTCTGGGGCCAACGTCCTGACTTTC.

The chain couples TRBV14 to TRBJ2-3, with 8 bases lining up with TRBD2. This CDR3 has 16 amino acids. CDR1 SGHDN and CDR2 FVKESK come from the germline V gene. Germline trimming cut 3 bases from V and 4 bases from J; bases unmatched to any gene: 9. This chain's CDR3 is CASSHWSGGLSDTQYF. DNA of the CDR3: TGTGCCAGCAGCCACTGGAGCGGGGGCCTCTCAGATACGCAGTATTTT. Based on the CDR3 plus reference TRBV14 and TRBJ2-3, the full variable domain is EAGVTQFPSHSVIEKGQTVTLRCDPISGHDNLYWYRRVMGKEIKFLLHFVKESKQDESGMPNNRFLAERTGGTYSTLKVQPAELEDSGVYFCASSHWSGGLSDTQYFGPGTRLTVL.

The V and J genes are TRBV6-1 and TRBJ1-1, with D possibly TRBD1 on 5 matching bases. This CDR3 spans 14 amino acids. V lost 3 bases, J lost 0 bases, and 8 bases lay in between. Germline V lookup: CDR1 MNHNS, CDR2 SASEGT. The CDR3 region has the DNA TGTGCCAGCAGTGACGGGGGACTGAACACTGAAGCTTTCTTT. It specifies CASSDGGLNTEAFF.

About this clone: Sequence at one end of the junction differs from germline and may be a read error. The sample holds other DNA sequences that translate to the same CDR3. This chain uses TRBV4-1 with TRBJ2-7; tentatively, D is TRBD1 (6 bases). This CDR3 is built from 15 residues. The germline CDR1 and CDR2 sequences are MGHRA and YSYEKL. The CDR3 sequence is CASSQDSQGTYEQYF. CDR3 DNA: TGCGCCAGCAGTCAAGATAGTCAGGGGACCTACGAGCAGTACTTC.

CDR3 DNA sequence: TGCGCCAGCAGCCAGGCGGACTATAGCAATCAGCCCCAGCATTTT. Translating gives CASSQADYSNQPQHF. The V gene is TRBV4-1, the J gene TRBJ1-5; D is unclear. CDR1 and CDR2 from the germline V gene are MGHRA and YSYEKL. V was shortened by 3 bases and J by 0 bases, with 9 bases between the two germline ends. The CDR3 sequence is 15 residues long.

The gene calls are TRBV4-1 and TRBJ1-1, with TRBD1 matching 9 bases. The germline V gene encodes CDR1 MGHRA and CDR2 YSYEKL. V shed 3 bases and J 3 bases; nucleotides not matched to a gene: 5. The CDR3 consists of 15 residues. CDR3 amino acids: CASSQGQGEYTEAFF. The CDR3 DNA follows: TGCGCCAGCAGCCAGGGACAGGGAGAATACACTGAAGCTTTCTTT.

This clone was seen only a few times. The chain is built from TRBV27 and TRBJ2-7; 8 bases map to TRBD1. Losses at the gene ends were 5 bases for V and 9 bases for J; bases not matched to a gene: 6. CDR1 and CDR2 (germline): MNHEY, SMNVEV (reference sequence). This CDR3 has 12 residues. CDR3 protein: CASSEGQGVQYF. The CDR3 DNA follows: TGTGCCAGCAGTGAAGGACAGGGCGTGCAGTACTTC.

This clone has more than one count but fewer than ten. This chain joins TRBV2 and TRBJ1-2; D uncertain. CDR3 length equals 13 residues. Germline CDR1 is SNHLY and CDR2 is FYNNEI. The V end was cut by 4 bases, the J end by 2 bases, with 8 bases between. The CDR3 DNA reads as TGTGCCAGCAGTGGGGCCGTGAACTATGGCTACACCTTC. Its translation: CASSGAVNYGYTF.

This clone was seen only a few times. This chain uses TRBV5-1 with TRBJ1-6; D is perhaps TRBD1 (5 bases). Germline-derived CDR1 and CDR2 are SGHRS and YFSETQ. There are 17 residues in the CDR3. The germline V and J ends were trimmed by 5 bases and 6 bases, with 21 bases remaining between them. The CDR3, as DNA: TGCGCCAGCAGTGGAACAGCTGGGGCGGCAGCTAATTCACCCCTCCACTTT. It translates to CASSGTAGAAANSPLHF.

The CDR3 region has the DNA TGTGCCAGCAGTTGGACAGGACCTAACTATGGCTACACCTTC. This gives the protein CASSWTGPNYGYTF. The chain recombines TRBV28 with TRBJ1-2, with 7 bases lining up with TRBD1. In germline, CDR1 is MDHEN, CDR2 SYDVKM. J gave up 0 bases and V 4 bases, and 2 bases lay outside the gene matches. This CDR3 is 14 amino acids long.

This chain connects TRBV18 to TRBJ1-1, with D possibly TRBD1 on 5 matching bases. The V end lost 6 bases, the J end lost 0 bases, and 17 bases lay between the germline ends. Germline CDR1 KGHSH, CDR2 LQKENI. This CDR3 has 16 amino acids. CDR3 nucleotides: TGTGCCAGCTCTCCTAGCGGGGCAGCCGTGAACACTGAAGCTTTCTTT. It specifies CASSPSGAAVNTEAFF. Supplemented by reference TRBV18 and TRBJ1-1, the full variable domain reads NAGVMQNPRHLVRRRGQEARLRCSPMKGHSHVYWYRQLPEEGLKFMVYLQKENIIDESGMPKERFSAEFPKEGPSILRIQQVVRGDSAAYFCASSPSGAAVNTEAFFGQGTRLTVV.

This clone was counted a few times. CDR3: CASSAVGALSYNSPLHF. In nucleotides, the CDR3 is TGTGCCAGCAGCGCCGTTGGGGCGCTCTCCTATAATTCACCCCTCCACTTT. This chain connects TRBV11-2 to TRBJ1-6, with a possible D match to TRBD1 (5 bases). Trimming left V 5 bases short and J 0 bases short, with 14 bases between. Germline V gives CDR1 SGHAT, CDR2 FQNNGV. The CDR3 runs 17 residues. The entire variable domain, with the rest obtained from reference TRBV11-2 and TRBJ1-6, is as follows: EAGVAQSPRYKIIEKRQSVAFWCNPISGHATLYWYQQILGQGPKLLIQFQNNGVVDDSQLPKDRFSAERLKGVDSTLKIQPAKLEDSAVYLCASSAVGALSYNSPLHFGNGTRLTVT.

CDR3 nucleotide sequence: TGTGCCAGCAGCCCTAGCGGGGGTCGCCCCTACGAGCAGTACTTC. This translates into CASSPSGGRPYEQYF. The rearrangement joins TRBV7-2 to TRBJ2-7; TRBD2 matches 10 bases. This CDR3 is built from 15 residues. Germline V gives CDR1 SGHTA, CDR2 FQGNSA. V was clipped by 5 bases and J by 2 bases; unmatched bases: 6.

This chain links TRBV9 with TRBJ2-5; 12 bases are shared with TRBD2. The CDR3 runs 14 residues. V was pared by 4 bases and J by 4 bases, with 2 bases of the junction left unmatched. Germline CDR1 SGDLS, CDR2 YYNGEE. The CDR3 is CASSQTSGGETQYF. CDR3 nucleotides: TGTGCCAGCAGCCAGACTAGCGGGGGAGAGACCCAGTACTTC.

This rearrangement joins TRBV7-3 to TRBJ1-2, with 9 bases fitting TRBD1. V lost 4 bases and J lost 8; bases outside the gene matches: 8. The CDR3 extends over 14 amino acids. Germline V gene sequence: CDR1 SGHTA, CDR2 FQGTGA. The CDR3 reads CASSSGTGIGGYTF. DNA for the CDR3: TGTGCCAGCAGCTCAGGGACAGGGATCGGAGGCTACACCTTC.

The chain links TRBV6-2 or TRBV6-3 to TRBJ2-1, with 9 positions matching TRBD2. Germline V CDR1 and CDR2: MNHEY, SVGEGT. The CDR3 has 18 residues. After removal of 2 bases from V and 7 bases from J, the junction contained 15 bases not matched to a gene. CDR3 nucleotides: TGTGCCAGCAGTTACCTGCGCTCGCGGGGGGGGAGTTTGAATGAGCAGTTCTTC. Its protein product is CASSYLRSRGGSLNEQFF.

V is TRBV7-9 and J is TRBJ1-5; D is perhaps TRBD1 (5 bases). From germline, CDR1 is SEHNR and CDR2 FQNEAQ (reference sequence). The CDR3 has 14 amino acids. Trimming cost V 8 bases and J 0 bases, with 11 bases left between them. CDR3 loop: CASSLTASNQPQHF. CDR3 coding DNA: TGTGCCAGCTCGTTGACAGCTAGCAATCAGCCCCAGCATTTT.